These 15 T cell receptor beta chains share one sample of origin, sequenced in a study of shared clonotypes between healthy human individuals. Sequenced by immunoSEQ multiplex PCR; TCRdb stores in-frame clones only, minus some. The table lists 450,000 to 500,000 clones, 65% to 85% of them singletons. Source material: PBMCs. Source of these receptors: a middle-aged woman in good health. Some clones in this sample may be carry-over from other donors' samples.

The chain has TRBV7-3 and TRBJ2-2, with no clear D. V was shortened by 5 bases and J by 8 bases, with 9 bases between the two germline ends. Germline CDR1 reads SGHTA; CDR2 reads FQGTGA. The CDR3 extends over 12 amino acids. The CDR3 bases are TGTGCCAGCAGCCCCGTACCGGGGGAGCTGTTTTTT. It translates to CASSPVPGELFF.

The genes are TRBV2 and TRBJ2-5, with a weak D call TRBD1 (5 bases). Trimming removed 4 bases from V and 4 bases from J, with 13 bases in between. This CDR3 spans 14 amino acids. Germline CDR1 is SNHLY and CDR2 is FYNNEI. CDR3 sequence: CASSARGDSETQYF. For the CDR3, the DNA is TGTGCCAGCAGTGCAAGGGGCGACTCAGAGACCCAGTACTTC.

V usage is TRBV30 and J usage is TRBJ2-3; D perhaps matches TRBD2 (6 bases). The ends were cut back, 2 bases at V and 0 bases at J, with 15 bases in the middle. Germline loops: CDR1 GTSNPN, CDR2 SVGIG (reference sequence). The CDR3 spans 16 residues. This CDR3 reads CAWSPHSGPSTDTQYF. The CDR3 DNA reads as TGTGCCTGGAGTCCCCATAGCGGACCCAGCACAGATACGCAGTATTTT. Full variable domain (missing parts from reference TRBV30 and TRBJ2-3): SQTIHQWPATLVQPVGSPLSLECTVEGTSNPNLYWYRQAAGRGLQLLFYSVGIGQISSEVPQNLSASRPQDRQFILSSKKLLLSDSGFYLCAWSPHSGPSTDTQYFGPGTRLTVL.

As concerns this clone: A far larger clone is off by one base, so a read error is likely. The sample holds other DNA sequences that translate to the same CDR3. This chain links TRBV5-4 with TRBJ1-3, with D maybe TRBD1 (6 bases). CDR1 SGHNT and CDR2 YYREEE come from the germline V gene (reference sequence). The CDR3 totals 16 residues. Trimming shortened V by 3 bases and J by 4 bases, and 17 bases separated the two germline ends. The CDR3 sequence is CASSWGTRASGNTIYF. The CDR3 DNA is TGTGCCAGCAGCTGGGGGACAAGGGCCTCCGGAAACACCATATATTTT. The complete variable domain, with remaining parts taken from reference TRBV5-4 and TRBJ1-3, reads ETGVTQSPTHLIKTRGQQVTLRCSSQSGHNTVSWYQQALGQGPQFIFQYYREEENGRGNFPPRFSGLQFPNYSSELNVNALELDDSALYLCASSWGTRASGNTIYFGEGSWLTVV.

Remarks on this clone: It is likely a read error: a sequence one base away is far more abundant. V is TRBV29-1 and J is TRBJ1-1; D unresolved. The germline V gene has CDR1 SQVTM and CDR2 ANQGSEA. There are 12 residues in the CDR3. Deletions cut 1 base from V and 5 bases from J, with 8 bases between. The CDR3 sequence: CSVEVMGTEAFF. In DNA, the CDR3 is TGCAGCGTTGAAGTTATGGGAACTGAAGCTTTCTTT.

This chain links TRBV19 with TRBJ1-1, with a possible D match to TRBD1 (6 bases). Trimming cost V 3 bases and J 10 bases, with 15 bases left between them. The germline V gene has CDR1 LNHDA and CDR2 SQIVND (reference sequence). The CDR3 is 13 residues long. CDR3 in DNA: TGTGCCAGTAGTATTCAGGGACATTCCGCAGCTTTCTTT. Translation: CASSIQGHSAAFF.

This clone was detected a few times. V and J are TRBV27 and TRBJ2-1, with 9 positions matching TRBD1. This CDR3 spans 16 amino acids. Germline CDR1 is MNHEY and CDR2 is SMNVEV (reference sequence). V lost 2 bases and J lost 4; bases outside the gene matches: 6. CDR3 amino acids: CASSLRWDRVYNEQFF. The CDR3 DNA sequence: TGTGCCAGCAGTTTAAGGTGGGACAGGGTTTACAATGAGCAGTTCTTC.

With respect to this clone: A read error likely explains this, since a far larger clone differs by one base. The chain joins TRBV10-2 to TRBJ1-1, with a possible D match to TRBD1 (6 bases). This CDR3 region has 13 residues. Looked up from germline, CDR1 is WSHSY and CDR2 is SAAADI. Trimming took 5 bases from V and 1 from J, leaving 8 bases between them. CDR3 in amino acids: CASSLTGNTEAFF. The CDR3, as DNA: TGCGCCAGCAGTCTGACAGGGAACACTGAAGCTTTCTTT.

This chain's CDR3 is CATSFQRDGNEQFF. In DNA, the CDR3 is TGTGCCACCAGTTTCCAGCGGGATGGTAATGAGCAGTTCTTC. The genes are TRBV15 and TRBJ2-1; 7 bases match TRBD2. V shed 6 bases and J 7 bases; nucleotides not matched to a gene: 9. Germline V gene lookup returns CDR1 LNHNV and CDR2 YYDKDF (reference sequence). The CDR3 is 14 amino acids.

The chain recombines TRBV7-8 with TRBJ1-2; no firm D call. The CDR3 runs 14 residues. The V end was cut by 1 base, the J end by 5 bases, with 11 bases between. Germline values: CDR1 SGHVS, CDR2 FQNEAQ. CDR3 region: CASSLGAAGYGYTF. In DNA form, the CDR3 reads TGTGCCAGCAGCTTAGGAGCCGCGGGGTATGGCTACACCTTC.

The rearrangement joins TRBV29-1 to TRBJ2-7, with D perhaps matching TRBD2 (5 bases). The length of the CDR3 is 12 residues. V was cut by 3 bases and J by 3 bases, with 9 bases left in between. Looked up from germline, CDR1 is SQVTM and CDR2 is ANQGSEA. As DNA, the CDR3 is TGCAGCGTTGATGGTGCGGGCTACGAGCAGTACTTC. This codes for CSVDGAGYEQYF.

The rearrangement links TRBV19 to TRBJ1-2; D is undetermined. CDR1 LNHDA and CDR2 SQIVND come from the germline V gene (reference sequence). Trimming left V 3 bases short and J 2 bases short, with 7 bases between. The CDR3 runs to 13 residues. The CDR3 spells CASSMIENYGYTF. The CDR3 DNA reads TGTGCCAGTAGTATGATTGAAAACTATGGCTACACCTTC.

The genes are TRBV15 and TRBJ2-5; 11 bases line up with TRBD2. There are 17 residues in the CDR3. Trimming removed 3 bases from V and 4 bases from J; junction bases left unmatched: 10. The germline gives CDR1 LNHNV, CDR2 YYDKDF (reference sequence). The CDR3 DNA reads TGTGCCACCAGCAGCTATAGCGGGAGGGCCAGAGGAGAGACCCAGTACTTC. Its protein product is CATSSYSGRARGETQYF.

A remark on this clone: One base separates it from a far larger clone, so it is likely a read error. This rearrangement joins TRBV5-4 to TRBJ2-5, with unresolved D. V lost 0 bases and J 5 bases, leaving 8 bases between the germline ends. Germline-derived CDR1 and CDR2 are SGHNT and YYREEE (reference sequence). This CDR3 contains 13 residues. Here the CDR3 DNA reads TGTGCCAGCAGCTTGGAGGGAATCGAGACCCAGTACTTC. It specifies CASSLEGIETQYF.

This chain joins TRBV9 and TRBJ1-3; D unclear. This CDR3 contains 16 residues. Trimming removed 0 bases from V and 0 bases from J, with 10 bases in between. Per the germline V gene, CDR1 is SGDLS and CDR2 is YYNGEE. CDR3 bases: TGTGCCAGCAGCGTAGCTTATCCCGTCTCTGGAAACACCATATATTTT. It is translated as CASSVAYPVSGNTIYF.